The next 21 T cell receptor beta chains were all read from a single sample in a study of control samples from healthy donors and cancer patients (TCRdb year 2020). Library method: the immunoSEQ multiplex PCR assay. TCRdb took over this immuneACCESS table, retaining in-frame rearrangements with V and J assigned. Such tables are incomplete; in checked studies, under half of the missing clones stem from an unresolved V gene, and the remainder is unexplained. Counted in this sample were some 130,000 clones; about 90% of them appeared once. The ten top clones hold approximately 8% of the sample. The specimen sequenced was PBMCs. These receptor sequences come from a man aged 45-65 years with head and neck cancer.

The chain joins TRBV18 to TRBJ2-1; D uncertain. CDR1 is KGHSH and CDR2 is LQKENI in the germline V gene. This CDR3 has 12 residues. V was cut by 3 bases and J by 7 bases, with 7 bases left in between. The CDR3, as DNA: TGTGCCAGCTCACCCCGGACGAATGAGCAGTTCTTC. Translation gives CASSPRTNEQFF.

The J gene is TRBJ1-1, the V gene TRBV9, with D possibly matching TRBD1 (6 bases). V shed 0 bases and J shed 8 bases, with 11 bases lying between them. The CDR3 runs 13 residues. CDR1 and CDR2 from the germline V gene are SGDLS and YYNGEE. The CDR3 DNA is TGTGCCAGCAGCGTAGCTGTAGGGACAGAAGCTTTCTTT. Protein: CASSVAVGTEAFF.

A word on this clone: This CDR3 is also generated by other DNA sequences in the sample. CDR3 bases: TGCGCCAGCAGCCTTGTACCAGATACGCAGTATTTT. Amino acid sequence: CASSLVPDTQYF. This chain joins TRBV5-1 and TRBJ2-3; D is unclear. Germline assignment: CDR1 SGHRS and CDR2 YFSETQ. The CDR3 has 12 residues. The germline V and J ends were trimmed by 4 bases and 4 bases, with 7 bases remaining between them.

The chain links TRBV6-4 to TRBJ2-1; 15 positions match TRBD2. J gave up 5 bases and V 5 bases, and 10 bases lay outside the gene matches. CDR3 length: 18 amino acids. Germline CDR1 and CDR2: MRHNA and SNTAGT. This CDR3 is CASSRRLGTSGGHNEQFF. In DNA, the CDR3 is TGTGCCAGCAGTCGCCGACTCGGGACTAGCGGGGGGCACAATGAGCAGTTCTTC.

V gene TRBV19 combines with J gene TRBJ2-5, with 11 bases matching TRBD2. Trimming took 9 bases from V and 4 from J; bases not matched to a gene: 4. The CDR3 extends over 13 amino acids. CDR1 is LNHDA and CDR2 is SQIVND in the germline V gene (reference sequence). The CDR3 region has the DNA TGTGCCAGCAGACTAGCGGGAACAGAGACCCAGTACTTC. Translating it yields CASRLAGTETQYF.

The genes are TRBV6-4 and TRBJ1-5; 10 nucleotides agree with TRBD1. After removal of 6 bases from V and 0 bases from J, the junction contained 11 bases not matched to a gene. This CDR3 spans 18 amino acids. CDR1 and CDR2 from the germline V gene are MRHNA and SNTAGT. The CDR3 DNA sequence: TGTGCCAGCAGGAGACAGGGGGCGTCCCCGTATAGCAATCAGCCCCAGCATTTT. Protein: CASRRQGASPYSNQPQHF.

The genes are TRBV24-1 and TRBJ2-4, with 12 nucleotides matching TRBD1. The CDR3 consists of 16 residues. V was pared by 5 bases and J by 5 bases, with 6 bases of the junction left unmatched. The germline V gene encodes CDR1 KGHDR and CDR2 SFDVKD. The CDR3 DNA is TGTGCCACCAGTGCCACCGGGACAGGGGGCGAAAACATTCAGTACTTC. Amino acids: CATSATGTGGENIQYF.

J is TRBJ1-1 and V is TRBV11-2, with TRBD1 matching 7 bases. The CDR3 extends over 13 amino acids. The germline CDR1 and CDR2 sequences are SGHAT and FQNNGV. With 5 bases clipped from V and 8 bases from J, the junction kept 8 bases outside the gene matches. The CDR3 is CASSKGTVQEAFF. The CDR3 nucleotides are TGTGCCAGCAGCAAAGGGACAGTTCAAGAAGCTTTCTTT.

The rearrangement uses TRBV13 and TRBJ2-1; 12 positions match TRBD1. With V trimmed by 5 bases and J by 0 bases, 5 bases remained unmatched. The CDR3 runs to 17 residues. CDR1 is PRHDT and CDR2 is FYEKMQ in the germline V gene (reference sequence). The chain's CDR3 is CASSGDRGRFSYNEQFF. Here the CDR3 DNA reads TGTGCCAGCAGCGGGGACAGGGGGCGATTCTCCTACAATGAGCAGTTCTTC.

The chain carries TRBV18 and TRBJ1-5; D call uncertain. V was clipped by 0 bases and J by 3 bases, with 6 bases between them. The CDR3 has 14 amino acids. Germline V gene sequence: CDR1 KGHSH, CDR2 LQKENI. The CDR3 region has the DNA TGTGCCAGCTCACCACCAGAGTACAATCAGCCCCAGCATTTT. Translation gives CASSPPEYNQPQHF. Based on the CDR3 plus reference TRBV18 and TRBJ1-5, the full variable domain is NAGVMQNPRHLVRRRGQEARLRCSPMKGHSHVYWYRQLPEEGLKFMVYLQKENIIDESGMPKERFSAEFPKEGPSILRIQQVVRGDSAAYFCASSPPEYNQPQHFGDGTRLSIL.

The CDR3 bases are TGTGCCAGCAGGGGACAGGGCGGTCAGCCCCAGCATTTT. Residues: CASRGQGGQPQHF. The chain combines TRBV28 with TRBJ1-5; 9 bases fit TRBD1. Per germline, CDR1 MDHEN and CDR2 SYDVKM. V was clipped by 6 bases and J by 6 bases; unmatched bases: 3. This CDR3 is built from 13 residues.

The chain carries TRBV5-1 and TRBJ2-1; no reliable D call. Germline V gives CDR1 SGHRS, CDR2 YFSETQ. The V gene lost 0 bases and the J gene lost 6 bases, with 13 bases spanning the gap. The CDR3 covers 15 residues. The chain's CDR3 is CASSLGRAPSNEQFF. CDR3 nucleotide sequence: TGCGCCAGCAGCTTGGGAAGGGCCCCGTCCAATGAGCAGTTCTTC.

The chain carries TRBV7-9 and TRBJ1-5; D is possibly TRBD1 (6 bases). The germline CDR1 and CDR2 sequences are SEHNR and FQNEAQ (reference sequence). V gave up 5 bases and J gave up 1 base, with 9 bases separating them. This CDR3 region has 14 residues. The CDR3 region is CASSPQGSNQPQHF. Here the CDR3 DNA reads TGTGCCAGCAGCCCACAGGGAAGCAATCAGCCCCAGCATTTT.

This chain uses TRBV7-8 with TRBJ2-1; no clear D gene. V lost 1 base to trimming and J lost 5 bases, with 15 bases between them. Germline lookup yields CDR1 SGHVS and CDR2 FQNEAQ. The CDR3 is made up of 16 amino acids. This CDR3 is CASSLVSTPTHNEQFF. CDR3 in DNA: TGTGCCAGCAGCTTAGTAAGTACACCAACTCACAATGAGCAGTTCTTC.

This chain connects TRBV6-6 to TRBJ1-2; 11 bases map to TRBD1. Germline V gene lookup returns CDR1 MNHNY and CDR2 SVGAGI (reference sequence). With 4 bases clipped from V and 7 bases from J, the junction kept 8 bases outside the gene matches. The CDR3 extends over 15 amino acids. CDR3 nucleotides: TGTGCCAGCAGTTCCCCGGACAGGGGGCTGGCTGGCTACACCTTC. It specifies CASSSPDRGLAGYTF.

This sequence joins TRBV18 and TRBJ2-2, with TRBD1 matching over 8 bases. The V gene end was trimmed by 6 bases and the J gene end by 1 base; junction bases not matched to a gene: 4. The CDR3 consists of 15 residues. Germline CDR1 reads KGHSH; CDR2 reads LQKENI. The CDR3 coding sequence is TGTGCCAGCTCTCTTGGACAGGGGAACACCGGGGAGCTGTTTTTT. Amino acids: CASSLGQGNTGELFF.

The gene calls are TRBV28 and TRBJ1-5; TRBD1 is a possible D gene (5 bases). The CDR3 loop spans 16 amino acids. The germline CDR1 and CDR2 sequences are MDHEN and SYDVKM. With 2 bases removed from V and 3 bases from J, the gap between germline ends came to 14 bases. Here the CDR3 reads CASSLTGGNNNQPQHF. DNA of the CDR3: TGTGCCAGCAGTTTAACGGGGGGGAATAACAATCAGCCCCAGCATTTT.

This chain links TRBV6-6 with TRBJ2-1; perhaps D is TRBD1 or TRBD2 (6 bases each). Trimming removed 0 bases from V and 8 bases from J, with 14 bases in between. This CDR3 has 15 residues. Germline V CDR1 and CDR2: MNHNY, SVGAGI (reference sequence). The DNA for the CDR3 is TGTGCCAGCAGTTACTCGAGAATGGGGGGCGATGAGCAGTTCTTC. Its translation is CASSYSRMGGDEQFF.

CDR3 protein: CASAQGGGGGDTQYF. CDR3 DNA: TGTGCCAGCGCCCAAGGGGGGGGAGGCGGAGATACGCAGTATTTT. The genes are TRBV6-4 and TRBJ2-3; D may be TRBD2 (7 bases). CDR1 and CDR2 from the germline V gene are MRHNA and SNTAGT. V was shortened by 8 bases and J by 5 bases, with 20 bases between the two germline ends. The CDR3 has 15 residues.

The chain carries TRBV30 and TRBJ2-7, with unresolved D. Germline V gene lookup returns CDR1 GTSNPN and CDR2 SVGIG (reference sequence). The CDR3 extends over 13 amino acids. V lost 5 bases, J lost 3 bases, and 14 bases lay in between. In nucleotides, the CDR3 is TGTGCCTGGCAGGTCCAGGCTTACTACGAGCAGTACTTC. This codes for CAWQVQAYYEQYF.

This chain joins TRBV2 and TRBJ2-1, with D possibly TRBD2 on 5 matching bases. The CDR3 consists of 16 residues. Deletions cut 0 bases from V and 6 bases from J, with 15 bases between. The V gene's germline CDR1 is SNHLY and CDR2 FYNNEI. CDR3 nucleotide sequence: TGTGCCAGCAGTGAAGCGCCCAGCGGAAACTTCAATGAGCAGTTCTTC. This encodes CASSEAPSGNFNEQFF.